The present entry profiles one TCR beta chain with its context. The antigen remains undetermined. This may come from a read error, since a much larger clone is one base off. CDR1 and CDR2 from the germline V gene are KGHDR and SFDVKD. This CDR3 region has 13 residues. Molecular barcoding with unique molecular identifiers was used for the TCRbeta library. TCRdb itself ran the PCR reads through MiXCR, one entry per CDR3 protein. The table lists hundreds of thousands of distinct CDR3 sequences, about an eighth of them singletons. The data stem from a study of T-cell reconstitution after alpha-beta-depleted transplantation in children. Whole-study findings and limits: T-cell numbers and diversity one year post-transplant derived largely from freshly generated T cells. About two months after transplant, alpha-beta T cells reportedly came from several hundred expanded graft clones. Where some patients showed high TCRbeta diversity at day 60, it came from recipient T cells and thymic progenitors that had survived.

The chain couples TRBV24-1 to TRBJ1-1; D unclear. The clonotype was recovered from a girl aged 2 to 10 with congenital amegakaryocytic thrombocytopenia, due to receive a stem cell transplant. The sequenced sample was PBMCs, obtained before TCRalphabeta/CD19-depleted stem cell transplant. As DNA, the CDR3 is TGTGCCACCAGTGATATCAGGAACTCTGAAGCTTTCTTT. Translation: CATSDIRNSEAFF.